The following is a T cell receptor (beta chain) sequence with its context. Its antigen is unidentified. Researchers amplified the TCR beta CDR3 regions from RNA transcripts. HTBI primers drove first-round RT-PCR of the TCR CDR3. TCRdb analysed the multiplex PCR reads with MiXCR anew, one entry per CDR3 protein. The table records hundreds of thousands of distinct CDR3 sequences, about two fifths of them present only once. Source material for PBMCs was around 10 ml fresh peripheral blood. The record originates from a study of T cells in Graves' hyperthyroidism and ophthalmopathy. Study conclusions and caveats: Appearing also in blood were most of the thyroid clonotypes expanded above 0.001.

Trimming shortened V by 10 bases and J by 7 bases, and 22 bases separated the two germline ends. Germline lookup yields CDR1 ENHRY and CDR2 SYGVKD. The CDR3 length is 14 residues. V gene TRBV10-3 combines with J gene TRBJ1-1, with D possibly being TRBD1 (5 bases). The sample taken for sequencing was blood. This TCR derives from a man between 18 and 29 years old with Graves' hyperthyroidism. The CDR3 reads CASRVERQSIEAFF. CDR3 sequence (DNA): TGTGCCAGCAGGGTGGAGAGGCAATCCATTGAAGCTTTCTTT.